This T cell receptor beta chain was profiled in a study of regulatory T cells in long-lasting Graves disease. Researchers made TCR beta libraries by using iRepertoire HTBI primers and running Arm-PCR on CDR3 regions. TCRdb itself ran the multiplex PCR reads through MiXCR, one entry per CDR3 protein. The sample has fewer than 650,000 distinct CDR3 sequences, about 16% seen once. Study conclusions and caveats: Few sampled subjects may have lowered accuracy. Persistent disease preferred TRBV28, TRBJ1-2 and TRBJ2-5.

In its sample, this clonotype was seen many times. Antigen: not known. The V and J ends lost 0 bases and 10 bases respectively, with 12 bases between them. The CDR3 spans 13 residues. Germline V lookup: CDR1 LGHDT, CDR2 YNNKEL (reference sequence). Noted time point: newly diagnosed GD, antithyroid drugs for less than 3 months. PBMC RNA was the source of the TCR library. The data were also submitted as part of a second study, on T cells in Graves' hyperthyroidism and ophthalmopathy. As that study records: The study used the HTBI primer set for a first-round RT-PCR of the TCR CDR3.

The chain links TRBV3-1 to TRBJ1-1, with a weak D call TRBD1 (5 bases). The receptor was derived from a man younger than 35 with Graves disease. Material: peripheral blood mononuclear cells (PBMCs), obtained at new diagnosis, from a patient treated with antithyroid drugs. CDR3 nucleotide sequence: TGTGCCAGCAGCCAAGATGGGCAGGGTCGAGCTTTCTTT. It yields the protein CASSQDGQGRAFF.